This TCR beta chain was retrieved from a study of T-cell reconstitution after alpha-beta-depleted transplantation in children. A TCRbeta library incorporating unique molecular identifiers was prepared. TCRdb reprocessed the PCR reads via MiXCR and lists one record per CDR3 protein. The repertoire holds 500,000 to 600,000 distinct CDR3 sequences, with approximately 16% as singletons. A few counts support this clonotype. Trimming took 0 bases from V and 6 from J; bases not matched to a gene: 5. The CDR3 loop spans 14 amino acids. Germline CDR1 is GTSNPN and CDR2 is SVGIG (reference sequence). This sequence originates from a human donor who donated a stem cell graft to a child with acute lymphoblastic leukemia. The source material was PBMCs from the stem cell graft donor, sampled from the stem cell graft. This chain connects TRBV30 to TRBJ2-4, with 7 nucleotides matching TRBD2. The CDR3 DNA is TGTGCCTGGAGTGTACAGCGGGAAGGAAACATTCAGTACTTC. It codes for CAWSVQREGNIQYF.